Below are 26 T cell receptor beta chains sequenced from a single sample in a study of cytomegalovirus exposure and HLA in healthy donors. Assay: immunoSEQ multiplex PCR; the TCRdb copy retains only in-frame clones and omits some. The table includes over 45,000 clones, about 92% detected once. Input material: PBMCs. The receptors originated from a man between 18 and 29 years old in good health and CMV-seronegative.

A single count supports this clone. The rearrangement uses TRBV10-2 and TRBJ2-1; D unclear. The CDR3 loop spans 15 amino acids. Germline assignment: CDR1 WSHSY and CDR2 SAAADI. V was cut by 8 bases and J by 0 bases, with 14 bases left in between. CDR3 DNA sequence: TGCGCCAGCCTCTCCACCAGTACCTCCTACAATGAGCAGTTCTTC. It yields the protein CASLSTSTSYNEQFF.

V is TRBV2 and J is TRBJ2-2, with 7 bases matching TRBD2. The CDR3 extends over 12 amino acids. V shed 6 bases, J shed 8 bases, and the junction held 3 bases outside the gene matches. Looked up from germline, CDR1 is SNHLY and CDR2 is FYNNEI. CDR3 sequence (DNA): TGTGCCAGCAGCGGGGGGTTAGGGGAGCTGTTTTTT. It encodes CASSGGLGELFF.

V gene TRBV7-9 combines with J gene TRBJ2-1, with TRBD2 identical over 9 bases. The CDR3 spans 15 residues. The ends lost 5 bases at V and 5 bases at J; junction bases unmatched: 7. From germline, CDR1 is SEHNR and CDR2 FQNEAQ (reference sequence). CDR3 sequence reads: CASSNPGTSNNEQFF. The CDR3 DNA sequence: TGTGCCAGCAGCAATCCCGGGACTAGCAACAATGAGCAGTTCTTC.

The V call is TRBV10-3, the J call TRBJ2-4; 14 nucleotides line up with TRBD2. This CDR3 is 17 amino acids long. V shed 3 bases, J shed 3 bases, and the junction held 4 bases outside the gene matches. Germline loops: CDR1 ENHRY, CDR2 SYGVKD. CDR3 DNA: TGTGCCATCAGTGACGGGACTAGCGGGAGTGACAAAAACATTCAGTACTTC. This codes for CAISDGTSGSDKNIQYF.

This chain links TRBV6-1 with TRBJ1-5; D is unclear. Germline lookup yields CDR1 MNHNS and CDR2 SASEGT. Trimming removed 3 bases at V and 0 bases at J, with 12 bases between. The CDR3 has 16 residues. In DNA form, the CDR3 reads TGTGCCAGCAGTGAGGGAGGGAGAGATAGCAATCAGCCCCAGCATTTT. Translated, it gives CASSEGGRDSNQPQHF.

To note about this clone: One end of the junction varies from germline; a read error may be responsible. The V call is TRBV4-3, the J call TRBJ2-7, with 9 bases identical to TRBD1. From germline, CDR1 is LGHNA and CDR2 YSLEER. The CDR3 consists of 16 residues. CDR3 loop: CASSQDPGTGSFEQYF. DNA of the CDR3: TGCGCCAGCAGCCAAGACCCCGGGACAGGGTCCTTCGAGCAGTACTTC.

The gene calls are TRBV29-1 and TRBJ2-3; 9 bases align to TRBD2. Germline V gene sequence: CDR1 SQVTM, CDR2 ANQGSEA. V shed 4 bases and J 0 bases; nucleotides not matched to a gene: 11. The CDR3 contains 17 residues. Written as DNA, the CDR3 is TGCAGCGTTGCCGGTCTAGCGGGACTTACTAGCACAGATACGCAGTATTTT. Its translation: CSVAGLAGLTSTDTQYF.

The J gene is TRBJ2-7, the V gene TRBV7-3; possibly TRBD2 for D (5 bases). Trimming cost V 5 bases and J 5 bases, with 16 bases left between them. CDR1 and CDR2 from the germline V gene are SGHTA and FQGTGA. The CDR3 is made up of 14 amino acids. In DNA form, the CDR3 reads TGTGCCAGCAGCGCCTTTGGGAGTTCCGACGAGCAGTACTTC. It codes for CASSAFGSSDEQYF.

This sequence joins TRBV4-3 and TRBJ2-7; 11 nucleotides agree with TRBD1. This CDR3 has 16 residues. Germline CDR1 is LGHNA and CDR2 is YSLEER. V was pared by 0 bases and J by 4 bases, with 5 bases of the junction left unmatched. CDR3 loop: CASSQDLGQGAYEQYF. DNA of the CDR3: TGCGCCAGCAGCCAAGATTTAGGACAGGGGGCTTACGAGCAGTACTTC.

This chain uses TRBV7-2 with TRBJ2-3; 11 bases fit TRBD2. The CDR3 is made up of 16 amino acids. The trim removed 1 base at V and 5 bases at J, leaving 5 bases unmatched. Germline-derived CDR1 and CDR2 are SGHTA and FQGNSA. CDR3 region: CASSLVSGRVGDTQYF. CDR3 coding DNA: TGTGCCAGCAGCTTAGTTAGCGGGAGGGTCGGAGATACGCAGTATTTT.

This clone occurred a few times. The V and J genes are TRBV6-6 and TRBJ2-1; a possible D gene is TRBD1 (5 bases). The CDR3 consists of 11 residues. Germline CDR1 reads MNHNY; CDR2 reads SVGAGI (reference sequence). With 10 bases removed from V and 10 bases from J, the gap between germline ends came to 14 bases. This CDR3 is CAIETPGEQFF. The CDR3 DNA is TGTGCCATCGAGACACCAGGGGAGCAGTTCTTC.

The chain employs TRBV6-5 and TRBJ2-7; possibly TRBD1 for D (6 bases). This CDR3 has 15 amino acids. From germline, CDR1 is MNHEY and CDR2 SVGAGI. Trimming shortened V by 2 bases and J by 1 base, and 12 bases separated the two germline ends. CDR3 in amino acids: CASSYGAGASYEQYF. In DNA, the CDR3 is TGTGCCAGCAGTTACGGGGCAGGGGCTTCCTACGAGCAGTACTTC.

The V call is TRBV28, the J call TRBJ1-5; unclear D gene. The ends were cut back, 10 bases at V and 0 bases at J, with 7 bases in the middle. The CDR3 is 12 residues long. Germline V gene data show CDR1 as MDHEN and CDR2 as SYDVKM. This CDR3 reads CATSVSNQPQHF. CDR3 nucleotides: TGTGCCACTTCAGTTAGCAATCAGCCCCAGCATTTT.

The gene calls are TRBV28 and TRBJ1-2, with 7 bases fitting TRBD1. The CDR3 is 15 residues long. The V gene end was trimmed by 3 bases and the J gene end by 3 bases; junction bases not matched to a gene: 7. Germline V gene data show CDR1 as MDHEN and CDR2 as SYDVKM. CDR3 sequence reads: CASSFSVGTDYGYTF. CDR3 DNA: TGTGCCAGCAGTTTTTCCGTCGGGACAGACTATGGCTACACCTTC.

V gene TRBV5-3 combines with J gene TRBJ1-1; D is perhaps TRBD1 (5 bases). TRBV5-3 is classed as an ORF, of uncertain function. V was cut by 4 bases and J by 4 bases, with 17 bases left in between. CDR3 length: 15 amino acids. This CDR3 reads CARSGPRRVGTEAFF. The CDR3 DNA follows: TGTGCCAGAAGCGGACCCCGCAGGGTTGGCACTGAAGCTTTCTTT.

The chain uses TRBV7-8 and TRBJ2-7; TRBD1 matches at 7 bases. CDR1 and CDR2 from the germline V gene are SGHVS and FQNEAQ. The V segment lost 1 base and the J segment 5 bases; nucleotides outside the gene matches: 5. The CDR3 is 14 amino acids. As DNA, the CDR3 is TGTGCCAGCAGCTTAGGGACAGGAAACGACGAGCAGTACTTC. Encoded protein: CASSLGTGNDEQYF.

V is TRBV2 and J is TRBJ1-2; D is unresolved. CDR1 and CDR2 (germline): SNHLY, FYNNEI. This CDR3 contains 13 residues. V was cut by 2 bases and J by 6 bases, with 10 bases left in between. The CDR3 DNA reads as TGTGCCAGCAGTGAACGGTTTCCGGATGGCTACACCTTC. It encodes CASSERFPDGYTF.

V gene TRBV19 combines with J gene TRBJ1-5; TRBD1 is a possible D gene (5 bases). The CDR3 covers 13 residues. V was clipped by 10 bases and J by 5 bases, with 15 bases between them. The V gene's germline CDR1 is LNHDA and CDR2 SQIVND (reference sequence). CDR3 region: CATRPPGHQPQHF. The CDR3 nucleotides are TGTGCCACCCGCCCGCCAGGGCATCAGCCCCAGCATTTT.

V usage is TRBV6-1 and J usage is TRBJ1-2; 7 bases align to TRBD1. The CDR3 runs to 14 residues. Germline V gives CDR1 MNHNS, CDR2 SASEGT. Trimming removed 1 base from V and 4 bases from J; junction bases left unmatched: 3. This chain's CDR3 is CASSEVNRGYGYTF. CDR3 in DNA: TGTGCCAGCAGTGAAGTAAACAGGGGCTATGGCTACACCTTC.

V gene TRBV12-1 combines with J gene TRBJ1-4. TRBV12-1 is deemed a pseudogene. This CDR3 is built from 15 residues. In DNA form, the CDR3 reads TGTGCCAGCACCACTTTTCCCGCAACTAATGAAAAACTGTTTTTT. Translating gives CASTTFPATNEKLFF.

Notes on this clone: The junction and the germline gene differ at one end; a read error may be behind it. V usage is TRBV27 and J usage is TRBJ2-3; the D is unclear. CDR3 length: 11 amino acids. Germline V gene data show CDR1 as MNHEY and CDR2 as SMNVEV (reference sequence). The CDR3 nucleotides are TGTGCCAGCCATAGCACGGATACGCAGTATTTT. This codes for CASHSTDTQYF.

CDR3 nucleotides: TGTGCCAGCTCAACAGGACAGGTGTTAACCTACAATGAGCAGTTCTTC. Protein sequence: CASSTGQVLTYNEQFF. The chain links TRBV18 to TRBJ2-1; the match to TRBD1 covers 7 bases. Germline loops: CDR1 KGHSH, CDR2 LQKENI. The V gene end was trimmed by 5 bases and the J gene end by 2 bases; junction bases not matched to a gene: 9. The CDR3 is made up of 16 amino acids.

This clone was found once. The chain combines TRBV2 with TRBJ2-3; TRBD2 aligns across 12 bases. The CDR3 consists of 16 residues. V lost 6 bases and J lost 2; bases outside the gene matches: 6. Germline V gene data show CDR1 as SNHLY and CDR2 as FYNNEI. In DNA, the CDR3 is TGTGCCAGCAGGCTCGGACTAGCGGGAAACACAGATACGCAGTATTTT. Translated: CASRLGLAGNTDTQYF.

The CDR3 DNA sequence: TGTGCCAGTAGTTTGGGGCTGTATTTT. As protein: CASSLGLYF. J is TRBJ2-3 and V is TRBV19, with D perhaps matching TRBD1 (5 bases). The CDR3 is 9 amino acids. Germline assignment: CDR1 LNHDA and CDR2 SQIVND (reference sequence). The ends were cut back, 5 bases at V and 14 bases at J, with 8 bases in the middle. Complete variable domain (other parts from reference TRBV19 and TRBJ2-3): DGGITQSPKYLFRKEGQNVTLSCEQNLNHDAMYWYRQDPGQGLRLIYYSQIVNDFQKGDIAEGYSVSREKKESFPLTVTSAQKNPTAFYLCASSLGLYFGPGTRLTVL.

This clone has just one count. The chain recombines TRBV7-2 with TRBJ2-7, with TRBD2 matching 7 bases. The CDR3 spans 15 residues. CDR1 and CDR2 from the germline V gene are SGHTA and FQGNSA. J lost 3 bases, V lost 1 base, and 6 bases had no gene match. The CDR3 loop is CASSLDGGGNYEQYF. CDR3 coding DNA: TGTGCCAGCAGCTTAGATGGGGGGGGAAACTACGAGCAGTACTTC.

The CDR3 spells CASSSGTGAYNEQFF. As DNA, the CDR3 is TGTGCCAGCAGCTCCGGGACAGGGGCCTACAATGAGCAGTTCTTC. The J gene is TRBJ2-1, the V gene TRBV5-8; TRBD1 matches at 10 bases. The V segment lost 3 bases and the J segment 2 bases; nucleotides outside the gene matches: 2. CDR1 SGHTS and CDR2 YDEGEE come from the germline V gene. The CDR3 contains 15 residues.